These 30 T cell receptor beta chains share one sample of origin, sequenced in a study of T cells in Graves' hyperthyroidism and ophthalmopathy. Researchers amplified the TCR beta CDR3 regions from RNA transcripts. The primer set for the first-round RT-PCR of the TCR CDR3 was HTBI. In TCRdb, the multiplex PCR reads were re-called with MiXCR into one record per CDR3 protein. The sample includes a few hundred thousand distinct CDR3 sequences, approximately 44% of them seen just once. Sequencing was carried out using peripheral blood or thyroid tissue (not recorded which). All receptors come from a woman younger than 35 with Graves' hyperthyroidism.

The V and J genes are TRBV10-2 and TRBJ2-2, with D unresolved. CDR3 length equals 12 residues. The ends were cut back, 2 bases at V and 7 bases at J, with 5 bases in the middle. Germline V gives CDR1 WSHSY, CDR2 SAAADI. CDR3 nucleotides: TGCGCCAGCAGTGAGGGTGACGGGGAGCTGTTTTTT. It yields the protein CASSEGDGELFF.

The CDR3 spells CSAEGRQAAFSGNTIYF. Written as DNA, the CDR3 is TGCAGCGCCGAAGGGCGGCAGGCCGCCTTCTCTGGAAACACCATATATTTT. V usage is TRBV29-1 and J usage is TRBJ1-3; no firm D call. Germline V gives CDR1 SQVTM, CDR2 ANQGSEA. Trimming removed 7 bases at V and 0 bases at J, with 22 bases between. This CDR3 comprises 17 residues.

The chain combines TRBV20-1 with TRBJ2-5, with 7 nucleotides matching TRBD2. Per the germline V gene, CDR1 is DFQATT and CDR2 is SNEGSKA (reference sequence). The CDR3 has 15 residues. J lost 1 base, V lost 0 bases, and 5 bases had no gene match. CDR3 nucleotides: TGCAGTGCTAGAGAGAGCGGGGCAGCCCAAGAGACCCAGTACTTC. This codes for CSARESGAAQETQYF.

The DNA for the CDR3 is TGTGCCAGCAGCTTAGGGAGTGGCGGGAGGACCGGGGAGCTGTTTTTT. It translates to CASSLGSGGRTGELFF. The chain uses TRBV7-9 and TRBJ2-2, with 8 bases matching TRBD2. V lost 1 base to trimming and J lost 5 bases; unmatched junction nucleotides: 6. Germline V CDR1 and CDR2: SEHNR, FQNEAQ (reference sequence). The CDR3 runs to 16 residues.

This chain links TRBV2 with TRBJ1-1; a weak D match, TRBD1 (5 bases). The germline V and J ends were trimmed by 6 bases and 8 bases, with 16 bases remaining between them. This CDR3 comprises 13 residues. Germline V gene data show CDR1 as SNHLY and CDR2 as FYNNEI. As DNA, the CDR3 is TGTGCCAGCAGGGATCGGAGGCGGGGGGAAGCTTTCTTT. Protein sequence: CASRDRRRGEAFF.

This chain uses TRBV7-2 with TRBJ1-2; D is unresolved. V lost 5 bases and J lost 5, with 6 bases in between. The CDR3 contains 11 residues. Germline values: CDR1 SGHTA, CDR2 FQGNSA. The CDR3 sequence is CASSPAYGYTF. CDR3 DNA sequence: TGTGCCAGCAGCCCTGCGTATGGCTACACCTTC.

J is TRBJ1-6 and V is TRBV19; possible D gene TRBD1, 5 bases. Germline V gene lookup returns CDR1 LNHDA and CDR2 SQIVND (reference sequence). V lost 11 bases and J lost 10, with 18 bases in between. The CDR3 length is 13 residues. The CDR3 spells CAWRYGGGSPLHF. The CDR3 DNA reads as TGTGCCTGGAGGTATGGGGGTGGCTCACCCCTCCACTTT.

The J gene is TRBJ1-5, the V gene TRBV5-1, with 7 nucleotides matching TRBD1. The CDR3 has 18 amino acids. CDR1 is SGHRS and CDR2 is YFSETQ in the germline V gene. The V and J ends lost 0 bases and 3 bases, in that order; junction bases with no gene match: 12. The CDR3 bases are TGCGCCAGCAGCTTGGCCATCAGGGGGACAGACCACAATCAGCCCCAGCATTTT. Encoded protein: CASSLAIRGTDHNQPQHF.

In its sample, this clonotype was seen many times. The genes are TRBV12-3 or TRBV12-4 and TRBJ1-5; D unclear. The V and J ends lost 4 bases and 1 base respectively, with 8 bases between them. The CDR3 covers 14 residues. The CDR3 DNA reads TGTGCCAGCAGTTACGGGGTGAGCAATCAGCCCCAGCATTTT. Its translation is CASSYGVSNQPQHF.

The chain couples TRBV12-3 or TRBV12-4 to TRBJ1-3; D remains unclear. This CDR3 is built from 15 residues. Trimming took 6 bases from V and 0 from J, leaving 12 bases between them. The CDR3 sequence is CASSLYESSGNTIYF. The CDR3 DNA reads TGTGCCAGCAGCCTTTACGAGTCCTCTGGAAACACCATATATTTT.

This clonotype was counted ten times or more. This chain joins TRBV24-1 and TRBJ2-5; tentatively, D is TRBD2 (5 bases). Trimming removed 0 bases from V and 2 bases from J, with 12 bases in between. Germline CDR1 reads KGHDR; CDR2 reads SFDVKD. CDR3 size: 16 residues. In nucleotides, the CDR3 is TGTGCCACCAGTGATTTGGCCGGGATCGGGCAAGAGACCCAGTACTTC. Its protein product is CATSDLAGIGQETQYF.

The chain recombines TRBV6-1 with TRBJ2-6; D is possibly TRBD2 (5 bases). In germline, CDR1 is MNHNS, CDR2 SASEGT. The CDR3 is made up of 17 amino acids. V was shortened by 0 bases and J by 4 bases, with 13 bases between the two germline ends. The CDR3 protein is CASSEALRVYGANVLTF. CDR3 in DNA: TGTGCCAGCAGTGAAGCGCTGAGGGTCTACGGGGCCAACGTCCTGACTTTC.

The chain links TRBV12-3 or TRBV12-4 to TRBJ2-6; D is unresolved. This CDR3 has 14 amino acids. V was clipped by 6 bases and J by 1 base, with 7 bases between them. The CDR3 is CASRASSGANVLTF. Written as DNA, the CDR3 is TGTGCCAGCAGAGCTTCTTCTGGGGCCAACGTCCTGACTTTC.

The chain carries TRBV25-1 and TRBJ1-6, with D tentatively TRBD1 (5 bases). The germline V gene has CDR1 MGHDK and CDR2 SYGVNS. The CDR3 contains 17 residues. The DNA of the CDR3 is TGTGCTAGAGGCCGGGACCCCCTTCGGGCAAATAATTCACCCCTCCACTTT. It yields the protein CARGRDPLRANNSPLHF.

The CDR3 DNA is TGCAGTGCTACCCTAGGGGGAGGCTCCTACGAGCAGTACTTC. Translation gives CSATLGGGSYEQYF. The genes are TRBV20-1 and TRBJ2-7; tentatively, D is TRBD1 or TRBD2 (6 bases each). Germline-derived CDR1 and CDR2 are DFQATT and SNEGSKA (reference sequence). This CDR3 is 14 amino acids long. V lost 4 bases and J lost 0, with 13 bases in between.

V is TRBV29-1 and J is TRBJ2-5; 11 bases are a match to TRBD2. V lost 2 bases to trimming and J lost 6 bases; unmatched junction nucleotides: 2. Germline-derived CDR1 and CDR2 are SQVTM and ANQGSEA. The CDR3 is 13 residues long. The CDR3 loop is CSVELAGGKTQYF. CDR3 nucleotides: TGCAGCGTTGAACTAGCGGGAGGCAAGACCCAGTACTTC. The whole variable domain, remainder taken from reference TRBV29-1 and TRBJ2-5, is SAVISQKPSRDICQRGTSLTIQCQVDSQVTMMFWYRQQPGQSLTLIATANQGSEATYESGFVIDKFPISRPNLTFSTLTVSNMSPEDSSIYLCSVELAGGKTQYFGPGTRLLVL.

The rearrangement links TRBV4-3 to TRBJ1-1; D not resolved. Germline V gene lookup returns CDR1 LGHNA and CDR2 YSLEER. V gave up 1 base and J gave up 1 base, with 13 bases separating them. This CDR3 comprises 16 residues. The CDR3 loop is CASSQGWSESNTEAFF. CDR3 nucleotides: TGCGCCAGCAGCCAAGGATGGAGTGAGTCGAACACTGAAGCTTTCTTT.

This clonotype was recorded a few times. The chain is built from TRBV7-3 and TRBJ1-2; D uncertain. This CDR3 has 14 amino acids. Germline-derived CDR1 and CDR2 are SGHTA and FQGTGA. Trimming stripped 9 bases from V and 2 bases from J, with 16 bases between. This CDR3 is CASSILNGNYGYTF. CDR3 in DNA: TGTGCCAGTAGTATTCTGAACGGGAACTATGGCTACACCTTC.

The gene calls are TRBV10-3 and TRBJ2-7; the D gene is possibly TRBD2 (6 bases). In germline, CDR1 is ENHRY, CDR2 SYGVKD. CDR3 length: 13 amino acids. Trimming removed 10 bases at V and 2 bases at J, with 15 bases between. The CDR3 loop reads CATRSGPAYEQYF. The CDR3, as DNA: TGTGCCACCAGGAGCGGGCCTGCCTACGAGCAGTACTTC.

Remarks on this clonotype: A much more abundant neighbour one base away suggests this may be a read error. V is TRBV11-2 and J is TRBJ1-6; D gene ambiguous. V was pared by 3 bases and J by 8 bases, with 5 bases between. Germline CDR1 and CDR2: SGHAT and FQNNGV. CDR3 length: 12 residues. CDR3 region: CASSFKHSPLHF. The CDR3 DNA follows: TGTGCCAGCAGCTTTAAGCATTCACCCCTCCACTTT.

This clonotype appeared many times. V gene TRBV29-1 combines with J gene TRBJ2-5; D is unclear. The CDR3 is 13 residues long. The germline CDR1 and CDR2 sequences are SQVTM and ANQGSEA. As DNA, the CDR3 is TGCAGTGTCACACTGCAGAACCAAGAGACCCAGTACTTC. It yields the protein CSVTLQNQETQYF. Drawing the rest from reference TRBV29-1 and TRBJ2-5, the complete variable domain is SAVISQKPSRDICQRGTSLTIQCQVDSQVTMMFWYRQQPGQSLTLIATANQGSEATYESGFVIDKFPISRPNLTFSTLTVSNMSPEDSSIYLCSVTLQNQETQYFGPGTRLLVL.

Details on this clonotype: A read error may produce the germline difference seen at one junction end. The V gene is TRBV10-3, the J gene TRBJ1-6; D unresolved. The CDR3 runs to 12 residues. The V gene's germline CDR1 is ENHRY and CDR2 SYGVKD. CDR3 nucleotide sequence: TGTGCCATCGGAGAGTCGGGATCTCCGGGGTACTTT. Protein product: CAIGESGSPGYF.

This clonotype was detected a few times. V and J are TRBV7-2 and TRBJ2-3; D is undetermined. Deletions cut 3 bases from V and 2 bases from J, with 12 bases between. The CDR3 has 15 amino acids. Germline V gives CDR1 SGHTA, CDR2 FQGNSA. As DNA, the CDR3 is TGTGCCAGCAGCTTGTCGGTCGCTTACACAGATACGCAGTATTTT. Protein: CASSLSVAYTDTQYF.

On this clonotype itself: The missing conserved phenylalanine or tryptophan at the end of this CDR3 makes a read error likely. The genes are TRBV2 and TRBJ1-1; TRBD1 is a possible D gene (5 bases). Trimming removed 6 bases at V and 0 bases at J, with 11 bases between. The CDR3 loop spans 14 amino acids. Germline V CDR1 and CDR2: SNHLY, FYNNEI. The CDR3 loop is CASSGAFMNTEAFL. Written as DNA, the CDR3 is TGTGCCAGCAGCGGGGCATTCATGAACACTGAAGCTTTCCTT.

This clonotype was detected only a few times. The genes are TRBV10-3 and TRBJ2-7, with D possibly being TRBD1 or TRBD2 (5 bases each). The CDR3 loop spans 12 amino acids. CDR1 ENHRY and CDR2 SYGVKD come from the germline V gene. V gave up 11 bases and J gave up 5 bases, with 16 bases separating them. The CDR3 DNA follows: TGTGCCCACCAGCGAGGGGAGCACGAGCAGTACTTC. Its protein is CAHQRGEHEQYF.

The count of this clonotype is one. The CDR3 bases are TGTGCCCTCGTGGAGGGGAGGCTCTATGGCTACACCTTC. Its protein product is CALVEGRLYGYTF. The chain employs TRBV9 and TRBJ1-2; the D gene is possibly TRBD1 (5 bases). The CDR3 totals 13 residues. V lost 10 bases and J 4 bases, leaving 17 bases between the germline ends. The germline gives CDR1 SGDLS, CDR2 YYNGEE.

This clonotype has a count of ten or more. Written as DNA, the CDR3 is TGCAGCGTGCCCACTTTGTACCAAGAGACCCAGTACTTC. Translating it yields CSVPTLYQETQYF. The V call is TRBV29-1, the J call TRBJ2-5; D gene unclear. CDR3 length: 13 residues. Germline loops: CDR1 SQVTM, CDR2 ANQGSEA. The ends were cut back, 6 bases at V and 0 bases at J, with 11 bases in the middle.

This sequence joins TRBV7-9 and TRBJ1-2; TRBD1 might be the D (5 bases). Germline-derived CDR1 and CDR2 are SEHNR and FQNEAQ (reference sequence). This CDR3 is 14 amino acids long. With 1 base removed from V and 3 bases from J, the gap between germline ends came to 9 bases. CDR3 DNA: TGTGCCAGCAGCTTAGAAGGGACGGACTATGGCTACACCTTC. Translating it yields CASSLEGTDYGYTF.

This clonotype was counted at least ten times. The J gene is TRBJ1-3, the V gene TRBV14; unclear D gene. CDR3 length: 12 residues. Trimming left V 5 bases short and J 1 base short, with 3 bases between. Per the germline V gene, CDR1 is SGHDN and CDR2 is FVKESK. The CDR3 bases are TGTGCCAGCAGCACGTCTGGAAACACCATATATTTT. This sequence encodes CASSTSGNTIYF. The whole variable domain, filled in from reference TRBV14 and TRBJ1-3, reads EAGVTQFPSHSVIEKGQTVTLRCDPISGHDNLYWYRRVMGKEIKFLLHFVKESKQDESGMPNNRFLAERTGGTYSTLKVQPAELEDSGVYFCASSTSGNTIYFGEGSWLTVV.

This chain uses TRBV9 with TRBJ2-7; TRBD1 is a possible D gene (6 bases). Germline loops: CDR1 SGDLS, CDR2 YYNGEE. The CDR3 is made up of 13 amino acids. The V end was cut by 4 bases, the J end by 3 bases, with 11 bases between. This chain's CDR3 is CASSIEQGYEQYF. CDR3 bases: TGTGCCAGCAGCATAGAACAGGGCTACGAGCAGTACTTC.